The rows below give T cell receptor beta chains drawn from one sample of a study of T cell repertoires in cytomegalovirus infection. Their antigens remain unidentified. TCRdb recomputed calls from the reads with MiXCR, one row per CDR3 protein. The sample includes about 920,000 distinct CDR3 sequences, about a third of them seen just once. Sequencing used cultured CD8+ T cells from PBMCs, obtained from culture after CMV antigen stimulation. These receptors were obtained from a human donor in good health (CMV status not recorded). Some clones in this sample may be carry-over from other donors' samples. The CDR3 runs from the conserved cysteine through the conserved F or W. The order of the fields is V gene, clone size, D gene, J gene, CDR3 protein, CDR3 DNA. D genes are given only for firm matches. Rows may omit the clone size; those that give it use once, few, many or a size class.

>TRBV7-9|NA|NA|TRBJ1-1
CASSLGGSGPWNTEAFF
TGTGCCAGCAGCTTAGGGGGTTCGGGGCCGTGGAACACTGAAGCTTTCTTT
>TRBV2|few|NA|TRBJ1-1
CAAGRTNTEAFF
TGTGCGGCGGGCAGGACGAACACTGAAGCTTTCTTT
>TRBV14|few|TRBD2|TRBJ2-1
CASSLRDYYNEQFF
TGTGCCAGCAGCCTCCGGGACTACTACAATGAGCAGTTCTTC
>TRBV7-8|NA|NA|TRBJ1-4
CASSLEVVRGNEKLFF
TGTGCCAGCAGCTTAGAAGTTGTCAGGGGAAATGAAAAACTGTTTTTT
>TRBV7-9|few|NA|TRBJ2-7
CASSLGGLQGYEQYF
TGTGCCAGCAGCTTAGGGGGTTTACAAGGCTACGAGCAGTACTTC
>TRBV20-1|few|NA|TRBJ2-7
CSANRDWDYEQYF
TGCAGTGCAAACCGGGACTGGGACTACGAGCAGTACTTC
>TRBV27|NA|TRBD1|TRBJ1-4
CASSFAGGARGNEKLFF
TGTGCCAGCAGTTTCGCGGGCGGGGCCAGGGGGAATGAAAAACTGTTTTTT
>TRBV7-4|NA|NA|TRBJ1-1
CASIDPWANEAFF
TGTGCCAGCATAGACCCTTGGGCCAATGAAGCTTTCTTT
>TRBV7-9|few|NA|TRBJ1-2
CASSPPDDYGYTF
TGTGCCAGCAGCCCCCCGGACGACTATGGCTACACCTTC
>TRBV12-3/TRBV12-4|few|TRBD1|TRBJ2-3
CASNLGTADTQYF
TGTGCCAGCAACTTAGGGACAGCAGATACGCAGTATTTT
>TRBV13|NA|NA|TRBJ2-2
CASSPPTGTLSTGELFF
TGTGCCAGCAGCCCACCAACAGGGACCTTGAGCACCGGGGAGCTGTTTTTT
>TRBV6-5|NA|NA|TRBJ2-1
CASSYGLGSSYNEQFF
TGTGCCAGCAGTTATGGTTTGGGGAGCTCCTACAATGAGCAGTTCTTC
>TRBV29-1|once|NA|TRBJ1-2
CSVPRIEGSYGYTF
TGCAGCGTTCCACGAATTGAGGGGAGCTATGGCTACACCTTC
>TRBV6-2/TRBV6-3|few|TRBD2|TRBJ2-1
CASSPTSAQFNEQFF
TGTGCCAGCAGCCCGACTAGCGCTCAATTCAATGAGCAGTTCTTC
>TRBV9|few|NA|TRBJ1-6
CASSVYQHNSPLHF
TGTGCCAGCAGCGTATACCAGCATAATTCACCCCTCCACTTT
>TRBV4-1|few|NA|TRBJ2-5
CASSQKIGGGPYQETQYF
TGCGCCAGCAGCCAAAAGATAGGCGGGGGCCCGTACCAAGAGACCCAGTACTTC
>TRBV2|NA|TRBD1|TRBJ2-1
CASSDRGRIQDEQFF
TGTGCCAGCAGTGACAGGGGGCGCATCCAAGATGAGCAGTTCTTC
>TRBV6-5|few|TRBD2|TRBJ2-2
CATSKRTSGTGELFF
TGTGCCACTTCGAAAAGGACTAGTGGAACCGGGGAGCTGTTTTTT
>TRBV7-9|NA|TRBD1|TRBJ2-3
CASSLGGQGGSHTQYF
TGTGCCAGCAGCTTAGGCGGACAGGGGGGTAGTCATACGCAGTATTTT
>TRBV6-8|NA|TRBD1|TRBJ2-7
CASSYSPGTAYDYYEQYF
TGTGCCAGCAGTTACTCGCCGGGGACAGCTTATGATTACTACGAGCAGTACTTC
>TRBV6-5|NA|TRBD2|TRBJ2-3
CASSLQAAGGLDTQYF
TGTGCCAGCAGTCTCCAGGCAGCGGGGGGTCTGGATACGCAGTATTTT
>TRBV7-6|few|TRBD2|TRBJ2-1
CASSSDYGRGEQFF
TGTGCCAGCAGCTCGGATTACGGGAGGGGGGAGCAGTTCTTC
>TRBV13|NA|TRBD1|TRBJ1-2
CASSYRGESYGYTF
TGTGCCAGCAGCTACAGGGGAGAAAGCTATGGCTACACCTTC
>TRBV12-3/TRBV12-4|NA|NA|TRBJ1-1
CASSYTILGRAEAFF
TGTGCCAGCAGTTACACTATTTTAGGGAGGGCTGAAGCTTTCTTT
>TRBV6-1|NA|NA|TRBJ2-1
CASSVTGWGHEQFF
TGTGCCAGCAGTGTAACAGGTTGGGGGCATGAGCAGTTCTTC
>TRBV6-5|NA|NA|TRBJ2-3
CASSYMGGTDTQYF
TGTGCCAGCAGTTATATGGGAGGCACAGATACGCAGTATTTT
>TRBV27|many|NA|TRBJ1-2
CASRPAGANYGYTF
TGTGCCAGCAGGCCCGCAGGGGCTAACTATGGCTACACCTTC
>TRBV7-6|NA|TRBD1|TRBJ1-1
CASSPRQGAYTEAFF
TGTGCCAGCAGCCCCAGACAGGGGGCTTATACTGAAGCTTTCTTT
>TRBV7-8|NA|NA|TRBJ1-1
CASSLAGTPEAFF
TGTGCCAGCAGCTTAGCCGGGACACCTGAAGCTTTCTTT
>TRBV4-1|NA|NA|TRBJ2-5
CASSQVPQGGETQYF
TGCGCCAGCAGCCAAGTGCCACAGGGAGGTGAGACCCAGTACTTC
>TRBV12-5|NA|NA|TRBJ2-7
CASGFHRVDFYEQYF
TGTGCTAGTGGTTTCCACAGGGTCGACTTCTACGAGCAGTACTTC
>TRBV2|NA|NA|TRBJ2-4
CASQSEAKNIQYF
TGTGCCAGCCAGTCCGAGGCCAAAAACATTCAGTACTTC
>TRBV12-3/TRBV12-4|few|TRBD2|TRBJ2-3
CASSSSGTRLYTQYF
TGTGCCAGCAGTTCCTCGGGGACTAGACTATATACGCAGTATTTT
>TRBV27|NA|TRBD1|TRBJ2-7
CASSLTGQAYEQYF
TGTGCCAGCAGTCTCACTGGACAGGCCTACGAGCAGTACTTC
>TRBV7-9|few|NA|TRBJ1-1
CASSLGSLEAFF
TGTGCCAGCAGCTTAGGAAGTTTGGAAGCTTTCTTT
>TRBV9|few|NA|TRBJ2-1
CASSVVGVSEQFF
TGTGCCAGCAGCGTAGTCGGGGTTTCTGAGCAGTTCTTC
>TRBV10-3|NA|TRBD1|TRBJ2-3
CATGQESTDTQYF
TGTGCCACCGGACAGGAGAGCACAGATACGCAGTATTTT
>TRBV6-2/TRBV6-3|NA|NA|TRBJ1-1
CASSYMGARQVEAFF
TGTGCCAGCAGTTACATGGGGGCTAGACAAGTTGAAGCTTTCTTT
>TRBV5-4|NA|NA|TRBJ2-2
CASSEDPGNTGELFF
TGTGCCAGCAGCGAAGATCCAGGGAACACCGGGGAGCTGTTTTTT
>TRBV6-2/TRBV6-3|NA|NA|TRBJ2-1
CASSWSIYNEQFF
TGTGCCAGCAGTTGGAGCATCTACAATGAGCAGTTCTTC